The 26 T cell receptor beta chains given below trace back to one sample, sequenced in a study of CD8+ T cells in alopecia areata. CD4+ cells from several patients were sorted into CD25+CD127- cells. After isolation, RNA underwent reverse transcription to generate cDNA as the sequencing template. The method was immunoSEQ multiplex PCR; TCRdb's version includes in-frame clones alone and lacks a portion of them. This table holds roughly 20,000 clones, roughly 60% found once. Sequenced: CD4+ Tregs sorted from blood. Source of these receptors: a human donor with alopecia areata.

J is TRBJ2-5 and V is TRBV27; D call uncertain. Trimming cost V 3 bases and J 1 base, with 12 bases left between them. The CDR3 has 15 residues. Germline V lookup: CDR1 MNHEY, CDR2 SMNVEV (reference sequence). The CDR3 reads CASSLPLRTQETQYF. CDR3 sequence (DNA): TGTGCCAGCAGTTTGCCACTGAGAACCCAAGAGACCCAGTACTTC.

The chain links TRBV11-2 to TRBJ2-7, with D uncertain. Germline-derived CDR1 and CDR2 are SGHAT and FQNNGV. The CDR3 is 15 residues long. V dropped 8 bases and J dropped 2 bases, with 19 bases sitting between them. This chain's CDR3 is CASGQWAEATYEQYF. In nucleotides, the CDR3 is TGTGCCAGCGGCCAGTGGGCAGAGGCTACCTACGAGCAGTACTTC.

V gene TRBV29-1 combines with J gene TRBJ1-2, with D unclear. The CDR3 is 12 amino acids. CDR1 is SQVTM and CDR2 is ANQGSEA in the germline V gene. V was trimmed by 4 bases and J by 2 bases, leaving 8 bases between them. The DNA for the CDR3 is TGCAGCGTTGCGGTAGACAACTATGGCTACACCTTC. Its protein product is CSVAVDNYGYTF.

This chain links TRBV30 with TRBJ1-2; tentatively, D is TRBD1 (6 bases). Trimming stripped 7 bases from V and 7 bases from J, with 19 bases between. Germline CDR1 GTSNPN, CDR2 SVGIG (reference sequence). This CDR3 has 13 amino acids. CDR3 bases: TGTGCCTTCCTCGGGGGGCGCATTATTGGCTACACCTTC. It encodes CAFLGGRIIGYTF.

The chain employs TRBV6-5 and TRBJ2-5, with D tentatively TRBD2 (6 bases). CDR1 and CDR2 from the germline V gene are MNHEY and SVGAGI. The CDR3 consists of 14 residues. V lost 6 bases to trimming and J lost 5 bases, with 16 bases between them. The DNA of the CDR3 is TGTGCCAGCAGCTATAGCGAGAGCGGGGAGACCCAGTACTTC. This encodes CASSYSESGETQYF.

The chain combines TRBV7-2 with TRBJ2-7; a weak D match, TRBD1 (7 bases). This CDR3 is 15 amino acids long. Trimming left V 5 bases short and J 0 bases short, with 14 bases between. CDR1 and CDR2 from the germline V gene are SGHTA and FQGNSA. The CDR3 loop reads CASSRGTATSYEQYF. In nucleotides, the CDR3 is TGTGCCAGCAGCCGCGGGACAGCGACCTCCTACGAGCAGTACTTC.

This clone has more than one count but fewer than ten. The V and J genes are TRBV28 and TRBJ2-1; tentatively, D is TRBD2 (6 bases). Germline-derived CDR1 and CDR2 are MDHEN and SYDVKM. V was trimmed by 4 bases and J by 4 bases, leaving 14 bases between them. This CDR3 contains 15 residues. Written as DNA, the CDR3 is TGTGCCAGCAGTTCGCGGACTAACCGATACAATGAGCAGTTCTTC. This codes for CASSSRTNRYNEQFF.

J is TRBJ2-1 and V is TRBV7-2, with D possibly TRBD1 on 5 matching bases. CDR3 size: 15 residues. Germline loops: CDR1 SGHTA, CDR2 FQGNSA. V lost 1 base to trimming and J lost 6 bases, with 13 bases between them. The CDR3 spells CASSLVGRVGNEQFF. CDR3 DNA sequence: TGTGCCAGCAGCTTAGTTGGCAGGGTGGGCAATGAGCAGTTCTTC.

This chain links TRBV18 with TRBJ1-5; D perhaps matches TRBD1 (5 bases). CDR1 is KGHSH and CDR2 is LQKENI in the germline V gene. The CDR3 loop spans 19 amino acids. The V end lost 1 base, the J end lost 9 bases, and 28 bases lay between the germline ends. The DNA of the CDR3 is TGTGCCAGCTCACCACTCCTCGCTATCCCGGGACGCTCGAGGGGGCCCCAGCATTTT. Protein: CASSPLLAIPGRSRGPQHF.

The chain employs TRBV7-9 and TRBJ1-3; D gene uncertain. The CDR3 length is 14 residues. V dropped 6 bases and J dropped 0 bases, with 9 bases sitting between them. The germline gives CDR1 SEHNR, CDR2 FQNEAQ (reference sequence). The CDR3 reads CASRMTVSGNTIYF. CDR3 in DNA: TGTGCCAGCAGGATGACGGTCTCTGGAAACACCATATATTTT.

The chain links TRBV7-6 to TRBJ1-1; unclear D gene. The CDR3 has 17 amino acids. Trimming took 6 bases from V and 3 from J, leaving 23 bases between them. Germline V lookup: CDR1 SGHVS, CDR2 FNYEAQ. The CDR3: CASSHNKFDPKDTEAFF. CDR3 coding DNA: TGTGCCAGCAGTCATAACAAATTCGACCCCAAGGACACTGAAGCTTTCTTT.

CDR3 loop: CASSGSGRITDTQYF. Written as DNA, the CDR3 is TGTGCCAGCAGTGGTAGCGGGAGAATCACAGATACGCAGTATTTT. V is TRBV2 and J is TRBJ2-3; the match to TRBD2 covers 9 bases. Trimming removed 4 bases from V and 2 bases from J; junction bases left unmatched: 4. In germline, CDR1 is SNHLY, CDR2 FYNNEI. The CDR3 runs to 15 residues.

This chain links TRBV5-4 with TRBJ2-3; D could derive from TRBD1 or TRBD2 (5 bases each). This CDR3 is built from 14 residues. V was trimmed by 4 bases and J by 4 bases, leaving 13 bases between them. Germline V gene lookup returns CDR1 SGHNT and CDR2 YYREEE (reference sequence). The CDR3 nucleotides read TGTGCCAGCAGCGGGGACCCCTCGTCAGATACGCAGTATTTT. Protein: CASSGDPSSDTQYF. The full variable domain, with the rest looked up from reference TRBV5-4 and TRBJ2-3, is ETGVTQSPTHLIKTRGQQVTLRCSSQSGHNTVSWYQQALGQGPQFIFQYYREEENGRGNFPPRFSGLQFPNYSSELNVNALELDDSALYLCASSGDPSSDTQYFGPGTRLTVL.

V gene TRBV10-3 combines with J gene TRBJ2-5; D is unresolved. Germline V gene sequence: CDR1 ENHRY, CDR2 SYGVKD. V gave up 2 bases and J gave up 4 bases, with 14 bases separating them. The CDR3 has 15 residues. The CDR3 bases are TGTGCCATCAGTGAGGGAACAGCCCAGAGAGAGACCCAGTACTTC. Its translation: CAISEGTAQRETQYF.

The CDR3 DNA reads as TGTGCCAGCAGCTTGGGGGACAGGAGATACTACAATGAGCAGTTCTTC. It specifies CASSLGDRRYYNEQFF. This chain joins TRBV7-9 and TRBJ2-1; TRBD1 matches 8 bases. The CDR3 is made up of 16 amino acids. V trimming: 3 bases; J trimming: 3 bases; junction bases outside the gene matches: 7. The germline CDR1 and CDR2 sequences are SEHNR and FQNEAQ (reference sequence).

This chain uses TRBV5-1 with TRBJ2-1; weak D call: TRBD1 (5 bases). This CDR3 comprises 16 residues. Germline V gene lookup returns CDR1 SGHRS and CDR2 YFSETQ. V was shortened by 4 bases and J by 8 bases, with 22 bases between the two germline ends. The chain's CDR3 is CASSLGPGHDNDEQFF. In DNA, the CDR3 is TGCGCCAGCAGCCTCGGGCCAGGGCACGATAACGATGAGCAGTTCTTC.

V and J are TRBV4-1 and TRBJ1-2, with TRBD1 as a possible D gene (5 bases). The CDR3 contains 15 residues. Trimming removed 4 bases at V and 8 bases at J, with 20 bases between. CDR1 is MGHRA, CDR2 YSYEKL, per germline. The DNA for the CDR3 is TGCGCCAGCAGCCTGCCCGGGACTCCTAGAGAGGGCTACACCTTC. It yields the protein CASSLPGTPREGYTF.

This rearrangement joins TRBV9 to TRBJ2-7, with 12 positions matching TRBD2. The CDR3 runs to 15 residues. Trimming took 2 bases from V and 7 from J; bases not matched to a gene: 7. The germline gives CDR1 SGDLS, CDR2 YYNGEE. This CDR3 is CASSVTSGGLEEQYF. The CDR3 DNA sequence: TGTGCCAGCAGCGTTACTAGCGGGGGGCTTGAAGAGCAGTACTTC.

The chain recombines TRBV7-2 with TRBJ2-7; 8 nucleotides agree with TRBD2. Germline V gene data show CDR1 as SGHTA and CDR2 as FQGNSA. J gave up 3 bases and V 2 bases, and 15 bases lay outside the gene matches. This CDR3 has 18 residues. CDR3 bases: TGTGCCAGCAGCTTATCGCTGGCGGGGGGCGGGAGGAACTACGAGCAGTACTTC. It translates to CASSLSLAGGGRNYEQYF.

This clone was counted between two and nine times. The V gene is TRBV29-1, the J gene TRBJ1-4, with 10 bases lining up with TRBD1. After removal of 6 bases from V and 7 bases from J, the junction contained 2 bases not matched to a gene. The CDR3 consists of 12 residues. Germline loops: CDR1 SQVTM, CDR2 ANQGSEA. CDR3 residues: CSVDRGSEKLFF. The DNA of the CDR3 is TGCAGCGTGGACAGGGGGAGTGAAAAACTGTTTTTT.

The gene calls are TRBV20-1 and TRBJ1-2; possible D gene TRBD1, 5 bases. Trimming pared 6 bases from V and 2 bases from J, leaving 7 bases between. Germline V lookup: CDR1 DFQATT, CDR2 SNEGSKA (reference sequence). The CDR3 covers 11 residues. CDR3 in DNA: TGCAGTGCGCGGGACAACTATGGCTACACCTTC. It translates to CSARDNYGYTF.

V and J are TRBV28 and TRBJ2-7; TRBD1 matches 7 bases. Germline CDR1 is MDHEN and CDR2 is SYDVKM. CDR3 length equals 15 residues. V trimming: 4 bases; J trimming: 3 bases; junction bases outside the gene matches: 9. The CDR3 bases are TGTGCCAGCAGTTCTCCGGGACAGAAAAGCTACGAGCAGTACTTC. Translated, it gives CASSSPGQKSYEQYF. Looking up the rest from reference TRBV28 and TRBJ2-7 gives the full variable domain: DVKVTQSSRYLVKRTGEKVFLECVQDMDHENMFWYRQDPGLGLRLIYFSYDVKMKEKGDIPEGYSVSREKKERFSLILESASTNQTSMYLCASSSPGQKSYEQYFGPGTRLTVT.

This clone was observed a single time. CDR3 loop: CASSWATGVTGELFF. The DNA of the CDR3 is TGTGCCAGTAGTTGGGCGACAGGGGTCACCGGGGAGCTGTTTTTT. V is TRBV19 and J is TRBJ2-2; 8 bases align to TRBD1. Germline CDR1 reads LNHDA; CDR2 reads SQIVND (reference sequence). The length of the CDR3 is 15 residues. Unmatched junction bases numbered 6, after V lost 5 bases and J lost 4 bases.

The rearrangement uses TRBV6-6 and TRBJ1-5; D not resolved. In germline, CDR1 is MNHNY, CDR2 SVGAGI (reference sequence). The CDR3 has 13 amino acids. Trimming pared 5 bases from V and 6 bases from J, leaving 11 bases between. CDR3: CASSPPFGQPQHF. CDR3 in DNA: TGTGCCAGCAGTCCCCCTTTCGGTCAGCCCCAGCATTTT.

This sequence joins TRBV27 and TRBJ1-5; weak D call: TRBD1 (6 bases). Germline V lookup: CDR1 MNHEY, CDR2 SMNVEV (reference sequence). V was pared by 8 bases and J by 6 bases, with 14 bases between. The CDR3 runs to 13 residues. The CDR3 DNA sequence: TGTGCCAGCGGCCTGGGGGGGCTTCAGCCCCAGCATTTT. This translates into CASGLGGLQPQHF.

The chain couples TRBV2 to TRBJ2-2; tentative D call: TRBD1 (5 bases). The V gene lost 3 bases and the J gene lost 4 bases, with 9 bases spanning the gap. The CDR3 runs to 14 residues. Germline-derived CDR1 and CDR2 are SNHLY and FYNNEI. The CDR3 nucleotides are TGTGCCAGCAGTGAGGGGCGGATCACCGGGGAGCTGTTTTTT. It codes for CASSEGRITGELFF.